These T cell receptor beta chains were read from a single sample in a study of T cell repertoires in urothelial bladder cancer. Clones were sequenced by immunoSEQ multiplex PCR, and TCRdb holds only the in-frame ones, with some missing. Among 1,200 to 1,500 clones listed, under 70% were seen once. The sample taken for sequencing was tumor-infiltrating cells from bladder cancer. The receptors derive from a human donor with urothelial carcinoma. The CDR3 runs from the conserved cysteine through the conserved F or W. The D gene is left open where the match is weak. Clone size is not always given. Where it is, it says once, few, many or a class for expanded clones.

NA,TRBJ1-3,NA,TRBV19,TGTGCCAGTAGCTGGGGAGGGACTGGAAACACCATATATTTT,CASSWGGTGNTIYF
NA,TRBJ2-7,once,TRBV6-5,TGTGCCAGCATGACCCCCGCTCCCTACGAGCAGTACTTC,CASMTPAPYEQYF
NA,TRBJ2-7,few,TRBV7-9,TGTGCCAGCAGCCAAACCCGGGGTTACGAGCAGTACTTC,CASSQTRGYEQYF
TRBD1,TRBJ1-6,NA,TRBV28,TGTGCCAGCAGAAACCAGGGGGCTAGTAATTCACCCCTCCACTTT,CASRNQGASNSPLHF
TRBD2,TRBJ2-3,NA,TRBV28,TGTGCCAGCAGTCTAGCGGGAGGGAAGACAGATACGCAGTATTTT,CASSLAGGKTDTQYF
NA,TRBJ2-6,NA,TRBV11-3,TGTGCCAGCAGCGACTATGGGGCCAACGTCCTGACTTTC,CASSDYGANVLTF
NA,TRBJ1-5,NA,TRBV27,TGTGCCAGCAGTCTGAGACGACAGCCGGGTTCGGTTCAGCCCCAGCATTTT,CASSLRRQPGSVQPQHF
NA,TRBJ1-5,few,TRBV4-3,TGCGCCAGCAGCCAAGATTATAACAGCAATCAGCCCCAGCATTTT,CASSQDYNSNQPQHF
NA,TRBJ2-7,NA,TRBV7-2,TGTGCCAGCAGCTTAGATGTCTACGAGCAGTACTTC,CASSLDVYEQYF
NA,TRBJ2-7,NA,TRBV6-4,TGTGCCAGCAGTGACATTTGGGGGATTGACGAGCAGTACTTC,CASSDIWGIDEQYF
TRBD1,TRBJ1-5,NA,TRBV5-8,TGTGCCAGCAGCTGGGACAGGGGTATAGGTCAGCCCCAGCATTTT,CASSWDRGIGQPQHF
TRBD2,TRBJ2-5,NA,TRBV30,TGTGCCTGGAGCCCCGGGAGGGAGACCCAGTACTTC,CAWSPGRETQYF
TRBD2,TRBJ2-7,once,TRBV28,TGTGCCAGCAGCTCTAGCGGGAGCTCCTACGAGCAGTACTTC,CASSSSGSSYEQYF
TRBD1,TRBJ1-5,few,TRBV2,TGTGCCAGCAGTAACCGGGACAGGCTTGTGGCGCCCCAGCATTTT,CASSNRDRLVAPQHF
TRBD2,TRBJ2-7,NA,TRBV6-6,TGTGCCAGCAGTCTTCCCGGGACTAGCGGGACCTACGAGCAGTACTTC,CASSLPGTSGTYEQYF
NA,TRBJ1-1,few,TRBV30,TGTGCCACCTCAAGGTGGCAGGGTAGCGCTGAAGCTTTCTTT,CATSRWQGSAEAFF
NA,TRBJ1-1,NA,TRBV18,TGTGCCAGCTCTTCTCAGGGGAAGGCTTTCTTT,CASSSQGKAFF
TRBD2,TRBJ2-3,NA,TRBV7-9,TGTGCCAGCAGCCGTCTGGCCAGGGAGGGCGCAGATACGCAGTATTTT,CASSRLAREGADTQYF
TRBD2,TRBJ2-1,NA,TRBV4-3,TGCGCCAGCAGCCGACTAGCGGCCTCCTACAATGAGCAGTTCTTC,CASSRLAASYNEQFF
TRBD2,TRBJ2-2,NA,TRBV4-2,TGTGCCAGCAGCCAAGCGGAGGCTAGCGGGAATCTGAACACCGGGGAGCTGTTTTTT,CASSQAEASGNLNTGELFF
NA,TRBJ1-5,NA,TRBV10-3,TGTGCCATCAGTGAGTCGCAGGGAGACTCCAATCAGCCCCAGCATTTT,CAISESQGDSNQPQHF
NA,TRBJ1-4,NA,TRBV15,TGTGCCACCAGCAGAGATATGGCAGCCCAAAAACTGTTTTTT,CATSRDMAAQKLFF
NA,TRBJ2-7,NA,TRBV5-1,TGCGCCAGCAGCTTGGAGCCCGGGACGCCTGCCTACGAGCAGTACTTC,CASSLEPGTPAYEQYF
NA,TRBJ2-2,few,TRBV7-3,TGTGCCAGCACTTATATGCAGGGTGCCGGGGAGCTGTTTTTT,CASTYMQGAGELFF
NA,TRBJ1-2,NA,TRBV19,TGTGCCAGTAGAGTGGGCAGCTATGGCTACACCTTC,CASRVGSYGYTF
TRBD2,TRBJ2-2,NA,TRBV5-1,TGCGCCAGCAGCTTAAACCCTAGCGGGGAGAACACCGGGGAGCTGTTTTTT,CASSLNPSGENTGELFF
TRBD2,TRBJ2-1,few,TRBV28,TGTGCCAGCAGTTCGCGACTGAAGCGGGAGATCAATGAGCAGTTCTTC,CASSSRLKREINEQFF
TRBD1,TRBJ2-7,few,TRBV5-4,TGTGCCAGCAGCTTGGACAGGGGGACCTACGAGCAGTACTTC,CASSLDRGTYEQYF
NA,TRBJ2-1,NA,TRBV28,TGTGCCGGATCAAGCGGGTCGGATTACAATGAGCAGTTCTTC,CAGSSGSDYNEQFF
TRBD1,TRBJ1-5,NA,TRBV5-6,TGTGCCAGCAGCCCCTCCACCGGGACAGGGGCTTTTGAGCCCCAGCATTTT,CASSPSTGTGAFEPQHF
NA,TRBJ2-3,NA,TRBV18,TGTGCCAGCTCACACGCAAGGGAAAGGACAGATACGCAGTATTTT,CASSHARERTDTQYF
TRBD2,TRBJ2-7,NA,TRBV5-1,TGCGCCAGCAGCTTGGAGTGGCGGGAGGTCGACGAGCAGTACTTC,CASSLEWREVDEQYF
TRBD1,TRBJ1-5,once,TRBV2,TGTGCCAGCAGTGGAACTGGGACAGGCCGTAATAGCAATCAGCCCCAGCATTTT,CASSGTGTGRNSNQPQHF
NA,TRBJ1-5,NA,TRBV6-8,TGTGCCAGCAGAACGACAGGAGACGAGCAATCAGCCCAGCATTTT,CASRTTGDEQSAQHF
TRBD1,TRBJ1-6,NA,TRBV27,TGTGCCAGCAGTCCTAGCTACAGGACAGGGGGCATCTATAATTCACCCCTCCACTTT,CASSPSYRTGGIYNSPLHF
NA,TRBJ1-1,NA,TRBV6-1,TGTGCCACCCATCCAGGGGCAGGGACTGAAGCTTTCTTT,CATHPGAGTEAFF
NA,TRBJ2-7,NA,TRBV20-1,TGCAGTGCTAGGGCTAGCGAAATGCAGTACTTC,CSARASEMQYF
TRBD1,TRBJ1-1,once,TRBV6-5,TGTGCCAGCAGTTACGCACTGACAGGGGGTCTCACTGAAGCTTTCTTT,CASSYALTGGLTEAFF
NA,TRBJ2-7,NA,TRBV6-1,TGTGCCAGCAATCGACAGGATTACGAGCAGTACTTC,CASNRQDYEQYF
NA,TRBJ1-2,large,TRBV6-6,TGTGCCAGCAGTTACCCTCCCCGAACAATGGGAAATGGCTACACCTTC,CASSYPPRTMGNGYTF